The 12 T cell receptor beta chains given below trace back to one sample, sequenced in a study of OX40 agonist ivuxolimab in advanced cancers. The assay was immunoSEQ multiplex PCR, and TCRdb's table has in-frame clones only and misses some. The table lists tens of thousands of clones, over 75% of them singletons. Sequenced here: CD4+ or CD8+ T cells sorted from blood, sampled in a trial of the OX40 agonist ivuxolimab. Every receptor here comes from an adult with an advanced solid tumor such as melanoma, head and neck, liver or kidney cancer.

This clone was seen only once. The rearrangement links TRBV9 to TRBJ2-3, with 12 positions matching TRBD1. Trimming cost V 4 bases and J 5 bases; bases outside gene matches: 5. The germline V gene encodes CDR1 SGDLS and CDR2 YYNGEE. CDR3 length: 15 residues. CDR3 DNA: TGTGCCAGCAGCCCGGGACAGGGGGCAATAGATACGCAGTATTTT. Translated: CASSPGQGAIDTQYF.

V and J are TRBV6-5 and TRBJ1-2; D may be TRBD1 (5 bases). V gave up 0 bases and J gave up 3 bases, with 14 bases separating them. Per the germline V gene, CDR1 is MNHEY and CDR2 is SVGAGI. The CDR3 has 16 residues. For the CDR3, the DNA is TGTGCCAGCAGTTACTCAGGGGCGCTGGGGGACTATGGCTACACCTTC. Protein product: CASSYSGALGDYGYTF.

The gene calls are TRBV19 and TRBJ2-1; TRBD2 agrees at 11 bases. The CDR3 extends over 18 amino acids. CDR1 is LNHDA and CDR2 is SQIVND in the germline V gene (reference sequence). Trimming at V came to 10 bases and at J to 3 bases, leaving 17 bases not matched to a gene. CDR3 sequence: CATDNSGRALGYYNEQFF. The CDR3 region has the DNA TGTGCCACCGATAATAGCGGGAGGGCCCTAGGGTACTACAATGAGCAGTTCTTC.

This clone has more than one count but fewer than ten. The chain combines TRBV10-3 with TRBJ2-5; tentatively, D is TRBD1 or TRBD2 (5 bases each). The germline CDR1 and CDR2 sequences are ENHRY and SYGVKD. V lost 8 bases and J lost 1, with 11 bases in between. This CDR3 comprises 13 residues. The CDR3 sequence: CAIGRGTQETQYF. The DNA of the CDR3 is TGTGCCATCGGCCGAGGGACCCAAGAGACCCAGTACTTC.

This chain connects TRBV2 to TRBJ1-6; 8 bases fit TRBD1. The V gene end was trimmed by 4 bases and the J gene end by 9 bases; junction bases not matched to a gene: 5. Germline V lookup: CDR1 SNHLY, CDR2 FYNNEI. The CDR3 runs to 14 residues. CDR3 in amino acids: CASSVGDRSSPLHF. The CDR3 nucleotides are TGTGCCAGCAGTGTGGGGGACAGGAGTTCACCCCTCCACTTT.

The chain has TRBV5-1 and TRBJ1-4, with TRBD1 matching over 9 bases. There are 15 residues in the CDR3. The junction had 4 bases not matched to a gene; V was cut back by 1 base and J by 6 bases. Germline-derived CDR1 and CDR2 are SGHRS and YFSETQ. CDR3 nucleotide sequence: TGCGCCAGCAGCTTGTCGACAGGGGGATATGAAAAACTGTTTTTT. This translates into CASSLSTGGYEKLFF.

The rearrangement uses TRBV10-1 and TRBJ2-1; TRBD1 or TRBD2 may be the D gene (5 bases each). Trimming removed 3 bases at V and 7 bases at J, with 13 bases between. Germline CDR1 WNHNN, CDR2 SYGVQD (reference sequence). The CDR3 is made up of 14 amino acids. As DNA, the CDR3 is TGCGCCAGCAGTGATGGGGGTATCGAGAATGAGCAGTTCTTC. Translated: CASSDGGIENEQFF.

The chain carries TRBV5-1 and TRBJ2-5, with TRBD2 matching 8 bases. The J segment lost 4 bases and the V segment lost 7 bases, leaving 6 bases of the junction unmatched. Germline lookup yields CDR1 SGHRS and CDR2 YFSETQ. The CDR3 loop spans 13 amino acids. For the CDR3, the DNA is TGCGCCAGCTTAGCAGCGGGAGCAGAGACCCAGTACTTC. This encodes CASLAAGAETQYF.

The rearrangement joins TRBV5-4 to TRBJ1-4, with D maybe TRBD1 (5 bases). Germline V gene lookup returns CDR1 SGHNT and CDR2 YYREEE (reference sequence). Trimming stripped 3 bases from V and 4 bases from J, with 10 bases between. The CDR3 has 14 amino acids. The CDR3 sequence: CASSWGGFNEKLFF. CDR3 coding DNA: TGTGCCAGCAGCTGGGGGGGATTTAATGAAAAACTGTTTTTT.

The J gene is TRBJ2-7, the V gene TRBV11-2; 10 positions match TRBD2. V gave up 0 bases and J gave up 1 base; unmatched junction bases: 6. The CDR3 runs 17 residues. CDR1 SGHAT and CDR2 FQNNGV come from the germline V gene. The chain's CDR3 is CASSLDGLAGVSYEQYF. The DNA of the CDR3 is TGTGCCAGCAGCTTAGATGGGCTAGCGGGAGTTTCCTACGAGCAGTACTTC.

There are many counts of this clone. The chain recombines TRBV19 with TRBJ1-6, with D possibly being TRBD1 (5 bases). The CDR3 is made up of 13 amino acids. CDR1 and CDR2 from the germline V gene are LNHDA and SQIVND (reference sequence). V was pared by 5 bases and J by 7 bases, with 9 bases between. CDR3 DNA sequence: TGTGCCAGTAGTGACAGCCCAAATTCACCCCTCCACTTT. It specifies CASSDSPNSPLHF.

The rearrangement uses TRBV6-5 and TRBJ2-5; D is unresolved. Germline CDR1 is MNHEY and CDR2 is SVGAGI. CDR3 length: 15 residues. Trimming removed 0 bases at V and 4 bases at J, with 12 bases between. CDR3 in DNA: TGTGCCAGCAGTTACTCCCTTGGACCCCCAGAGACCCAGTACTTC. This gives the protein CASSYSLGPPETQYF.